This T cell receptor beta chain stems from a study of regulatory T cells in long-lasting Graves disease. The study's findings and limits: Patients with persistent disease showed a bias toward TRBV28, TRBJ1-2 and TRBJ2-5.

Time point denoted: newly diagnosed GD, antithyroid drugs for less than 3 months. RNA from PBMCs was the source of the TCR library. The table lists this clonotype with many counts. Its cognate antigen is unknown. Construction of TCR beta libraries relied on iRepertoire HTBI primers and on Arm-PCR targeting CDR3 regions. TCRdb recomputed calls from the multiplex PCR reads with MiXCR, one row per CDR3 protein. There are 380,000 or so distinct CDR3 sequences in the sample; around 15% occur only once, and 20% lies in the top ten. Trimming cost V 2 bases and J 2 bases; bases outside gene matches: 8. This CDR3 has 17 amino acids. From germline, CDR1 is MDHEN and CDR2 SYDVKM. These sequences were also reported in another study, on T cells in Graves' hyperthyroidism and ophthalmopathy. This second study notes: The study left out patients who had uncontrolled infection, other autoimmune disease, pregnancy or lactation. Among thyroid clonotypes expanded above 0.001, most also appeared in blood.

This chain uses TRBV28 with TRBJ2-2; 7 bases align to TRBD1. The TCR comes from a woman under 30 with Graves disease. Sequences were derived from peripheral blood mononuclear cells (PBMCs), sampled at new diagnosis, from a patient treated with antithyroid drugs. The CDR3: CASSLIYRGPNTGELFF. CDR3 coding DNA: TGTGCCAGCAGTTTAATTTATAGGGGGCCCAACACCGGGGAGCTGTTTTTT.